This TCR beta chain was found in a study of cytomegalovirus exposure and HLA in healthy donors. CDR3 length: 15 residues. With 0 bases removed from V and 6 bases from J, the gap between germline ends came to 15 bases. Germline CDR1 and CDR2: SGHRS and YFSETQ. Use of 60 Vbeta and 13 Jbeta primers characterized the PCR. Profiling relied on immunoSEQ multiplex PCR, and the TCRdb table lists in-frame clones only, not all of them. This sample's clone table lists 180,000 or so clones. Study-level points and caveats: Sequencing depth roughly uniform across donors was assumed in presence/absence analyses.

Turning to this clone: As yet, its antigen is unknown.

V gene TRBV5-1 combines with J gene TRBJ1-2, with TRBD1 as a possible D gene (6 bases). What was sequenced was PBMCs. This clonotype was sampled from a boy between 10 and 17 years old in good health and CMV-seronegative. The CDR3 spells CASSLVERGTNGYTF. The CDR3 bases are TGCGCCAGCAGCTTGGTTGAGAGGGGGACCAATGGCTACACCTTC.